This T cell receptor (beta chain) comes out of a study of blood T cell repertoires in COVID-19. Study-level information: Samples taken during acute and convalescent COVID-19 were collected in the United States, Italy and Spain. T cells, B-cell-depleted T cells, or PBMCs supplied cDNA or gDNA.

It was during active infection that Seattle patients were enrolled and then longitudinally followed. Germline assignment: CDR1 SGHAT and CDR2 FQNNGV. This CDR3 is 15 amino acids long. V was pared by 5 bases and J by 1 base, with 6 bases of the junction left unmatched. Data came from immunoSEQ multiplex PCR; TCRdb stores just in-frame clones and leaves some out. The sample lists tens of thousands of clones; approximately 85% were seen once. The rearrangement uses TRBV11-2 and TRBJ1-2, with 8 bases identical to TRBD1. The clonotype originates from a woman older than 75 with COVID-19, enrolled during active disease. Sequenced material: peripheral blood. This CDR3 is CASSPGGQGNYGYTF. The DNA of the CDR3 is TGTGCCAGCAGCCCAGGAGGACAGGGTAACTATGGCTACACCTTC.